One sample yielded the 27 T cell receptor beta chains listed below, sequenced in a study of PD-1 and CTLA-4 blockade in melanoma. Produced via immunoSEQ multiplex PCR; TCRdb's table is partial and in-frame only. The sample records about 15,000 clones, about 70% being singletons. The specimen comprised CD8+ T cells from peripheral blood, sampled from a patient given anti-PD-1 treatment. These TCRs come from a human donor with melanoma.

The count of this clone is one. The rearrangement links TRBV6-5 to TRBJ2-1, with 12 positions matching TRBD2. The germline V gene has CDR1 MNHEY and CDR2 SVGAGI. CDR3 length: 15 residues. The V and J ends lost 3 bases and 8 bases, in that order; junction bases with no gene match: 5. CDR3 DNA: TGTGCCAGCAGTTATGGACTAGCGGGGTCGGATGAGCAGTTCTTC. Protein: CASSYGLAGSDEQFF.

The rearrangement joins TRBV4-1 to TRBJ2-1; D is possibly TRBD1 (6 bases). The CDR3 runs to 15 residues. Germline V CDR1 and CDR2: MGHRA, YSYEKL. V was shortened by 1 base and J by 3 bases, with 10 bases between the two germline ends. The CDR3 reads CASSQATGNYNEQFF. The CDR3 DNA reads TGCGCCAGCAGCCAAGCCACAGGGAACTACAATGAGCAGTTCTTC.

This clone was seen a few times. The CDR3 reads CASSQAGGAGELFF. DNA of the CDR3: TGCGCCAGCAGCCAAGCGGGGGGCGCCGGGGAGCTGTTTTTT. The chain uses TRBV4-1 and TRBJ2-2, with D tentatively TRBD2 (7 bases). This CDR3 region has 14 residues. V was trimmed by 1 base and J by 6 bases, leaving 9 bases between them. Germline V lookup: CDR1 MGHRA, CDR2 YSYEKL.

The rearrangement joins TRBV12-3 or TRBV12-4 to TRBJ2-3, with a tentative D call TRBD2 (6 bases). The CDR3 extends over 13 amino acids. The V and J ends lost 10 bases and 6 bases respectively, with 17 bases between them. The chain's CDR3 is CATAAGLADTQYF. In DNA, the CDR3 is TGTGCCACCGCGGCGGGGCTAGCTGATACGCAGTATTTT.

The rearrangement uses TRBV19 and TRBJ2-1; D may be TRBD1 (7 bases). V was pared by 5 bases and J by 4 bases, with 12 bases between. Germline CDR1 is LNHDA and CDR2 is SQIVND (reference sequence). There are 14 residues in the CDR3. CDR3 nucleotides: TGTGCCAGTAGTCTGGGGGGACAGTACAATGAGCAGTTCTTC. Residues: CASSLGGQYNEQFF.

The V and J genes are TRBV28 and TRBJ1-5; D uncertain. Per the germline V gene, CDR1 is MDHEN and CDR2 is SYDVKM. The CDR3 runs to 15 residues. V lost 2 bases, J lost 0 bases, and 8 bases lay in between. The CDR3 sequence: CASSLTDNSNQPQHF. As DNA, the CDR3 is TGTGCCAGCAGTTTAACGGATAATAGCAATCAGCCCCAGCATTTT.

The V call is TRBV27, the J call TRBJ2-1, with D hard to call. V was cut by 0 bases and J by 2 bases, with 8 bases left in between. Germline lookup yields CDR1 MNHEY and CDR2 SMNVEV (reference sequence). CDR3 size: 15 residues. The CDR3 region is CASSLSASPYNEQFF. Here the CDR3 DNA reads TGTGCCAGCAGTTTATCGGCCAGCCCCTACAATGAGCAGTTCTTC.

This clone was seen a few times. The rearrangement links TRBV10-3 to TRBJ1-1, with TRBD1 matching 7 bases. There are 12 residues in the CDR3. Germline trimming cut 7 bases from V and 6 bases from J; bases unmatched to any gene: 5. Per the germline V gene, CDR1 is ENHRY and CDR2 is SYGVKD. In DNA, the CDR3 is TGTGCCATCACCGACAGGGACTCTGAAGCTTTCTTT. As protein: CAITDRDSEAFF.

V is TRBV29-1 and J is TRBJ2-2; D possibly matches TRBD1 or TRBD2 (8 bases each). Trimming took 6 bases from V and 6 from J, leaving 20 bases between them. The CDR3 totals 15 residues. Germline CDR1 and CDR2: SQVTM and ANQGSEA. CDR3: CSVSGGQGASGELFF. Here the CDR3 DNA reads TGCAGCGTCTCGGGAGGGCAGGGGGCCTCCGGGGAGCTGTTTTTT.

This chain joins TRBV9 and TRBJ2-1; D is perhaps TRBD2 (6 bases). The CDR3 has 12 residues. Germline V gene sequence: CDR1 SGDLS, CDR2 YYNGEE. The V end lost 5 bases, the J end lost 7 bases, and 10 bases lay between the germline ends. This CDR3 reads CASSLAANEQFF. DNA for the CDR3: TGTGCCAGCAGTTTAGCGGCAAATGAGCAGTTCTTC.

This clone showed up just a few times. V usage is TRBV27 and J usage is TRBJ2-2; D remains unclear. CDR3 size: 15 residues. Per the germline V gene, CDR1 is MNHEY and CDR2 is SMNVEV (reference sequence). Trimming cost V 3 bases and J 4 bases, with 12 bases left between them. The CDR3 is CASSLLKFGTGELFF. In nucleotides, the CDR3 is TGTGCCAGCAGTTTGTTGAAGTTCGGCACCGGGGAGCTGTTTTTT.

CDR3 coding DNA: TGCGCCAGCAGCCAAGAGTGGAGCTCTGGAAACACCATATATTTT. Its protein product is CASSQEWSSGNTIYF. The chain carries TRBV4-1 and TRBJ1-3, with no clear D. The germline V gene encodes CDR1 MGHRA and CDR2 YSYEKL. V lost 0 bases and J lost 0, with 6 bases in between. CDR3 length equals 15 residues.

The V call is TRBV5-1, the J call TRBJ2-1; perhaps TRBD2 as D (5 bases). CDR3 length: 15 residues. Germline values: CDR1 SGHRS, CDR2 YFSETQ. Deletions cut 0 bases from V and 4 bases from J, with 11 bases between. CDR3 nucleotides: TGCGCCAGCAGCTTGGGAGGGTCCTTATACAATGAGCAGTTCTTC. Protein: CASSLGGSLYNEQFF.

The V call is TRBV28, the J call TRBJ2-1; possibly TRBD1 for D (5 bases). From germline, CDR1 is MDHEN and CDR2 SYDVKM. V lost 7 bases and J 0 bases, leaving 16 bases between the germline ends. This CDR3 contains 16 residues. CDR3 DNA: TGTGCCAGCATCCCCAATGGGGCCAGCTCCTACAATGAGCAGTTCTTC. Its protein is CASIPNGASSYNEQFF.

The rearrangement links TRBV12-5 to TRBJ1-1; tentative D call: TRBD1 (5 bases). CDR3 length: 15 residues. Germline lookup yields CDR1 LGHNT and CDR2 FRNRAP. V gave up 4 bases and J gave up 11 bases, with 23 bases separating them. The DNA for the CDR3 is TGTGCTAGTGGTTCCCCAGAGGGACCTCACCTGTCCGCTTTCTTT. Protein sequence: CASGSPEGPHLSAFF.

V is TRBV5-1 and J is TRBJ1-1; a weak D match, TRBD1 (6 bases). Germline V CDR1 and CDR2: SGHRS, YFSETQ. The CDR3 contains 17 residues. Trimming removed 4 bases from V and 1 base from J, with 20 bases in between. CDR3 protein: CASSPWEETGWNTEAFF. The CDR3, as DNA: TGCGCCAGCAGCCCGTGGGAGGAGACAGGATGGAACACTGAAGCTTTCTTT.

This rearrangement joins TRBV6-5 to TRBJ2-2; 10 bases fit TRBD1. Germline V CDR1 and CDR2: MNHEY, SVGAGI. CDR3 size: 15 residues. The V and J ends lost 6 bases and 6 bases, in that order; junction bases with no gene match: 7. The CDR3 sequence: CASRETGGWAGELFF. The CDR3, as DNA: TGTGCCAGCAGAGAGACAGGGGGCTGGGCCGGGGAGCTGTTTTTT.

The chain carries TRBV30 and TRBJ1-5, with D unresolved. The CDR3 consists of 13 residues. The V gene lost 1 base and the J gene lost 3 bases, with 7 bases spanning the gap. Germline V gene data show CDR1 as GTSNPN and CDR2 as SVGIG (reference sequence). CDR3 protein: CAWSAADNQPQHF. The CDR3 DNA reads as TGTGCCTGGAGTGCGGCAGACAATCAGCCCCAGCATTTT.

Only a few counts were recorded for this clone. The chain links TRBV27 to TRBJ2-7; 11 bases match TRBD1. V lost 8 bases, J lost 6 bases, and 3 bases stayed unmatched. CDR1 MNHEY and CDR2 SMNVEV come from the germline V gene (reference sequence). The CDR3 covers 12 residues. Written as DNA, the CDR3 is TGTGCCAGCGCGGACAGGGGGCTCGAGCAGTACTTC. Protein product: CASADRGLEQYF.

The V gene is TRBV7-9, the J gene TRBJ2-7; TRBD1 might be the D (6 bases). Germline-derived CDR1 and CDR2 are SEHNR and FQNEAQ (reference sequence). V was shortened by 0 bases and J by 4 bases, with 10 bases between the two germline ends. The length of the CDR3 is 14 residues. CDR3 sequence: CASSLANRVYEQYF. CDR3 DNA: TGTGCCAGCAGCTTAGCGAACAGGGTTTACGAGCAGTACTTC.

The chain has TRBV2 and TRBJ1-5; unclear D gene. V lost 7 bases, J lost 3 bases, and 16 bases lay in between. The CDR3 extends over 15 amino acids. The germline V gene encodes CDR1 SNHLY and CDR2 FYNNEI. The CDR3 DNA is TGTGCCAGCACCCTATGGGAAGGGTACAATCAGCCCCAGCATTTT. Protein sequence: CASTLWEGYNQPQHF.

In DNA form, the CDR3 reads TGCGCCAGCAGCCAAGCCCCAGGGGGCTCAGATACGCAGTATTTT. Its protein is CASSQAPGGSDTQYF. The chain links TRBV4-1 to TRBJ2-3; 8 nucleotides match TRBD1. With V trimmed by 1 base and J by 4 bases, 4 bases remained unmatched. CDR1 MGHRA and CDR2 YSYEKL come from the germline V gene. This CDR3 has 15 residues.

The chain uses TRBV7-9 and TRBJ1-3, with TRBD1 as a possible D gene (6 bases). With 4 bases removed from V and 3 bases from J, the gap between germline ends came to 10 bases. CDR1 and CDR2 (germline): SEHNR, FQNEAQ (reference sequence). This CDR3 contains 14 residues. CDR3 DNA sequence: TGTGCCAGCAGCTCCGGGGGCCTTGGAAACACCATATATTTT. Protein sequence: CASSSGGLGNTIYF.

The chain is built from TRBV5-5 and TRBJ1-1; the match to TRBD1 covers 9 bases. The CDR3 spans 14 residues. V dropped 9 bases and J dropped 5; count of bases not matched to a gene: 11. In germline, CDR1 is SGHKS, CDR2 YYEKEE (reference sequence). CDR3 sequence reads: CATARGTGRTEAFF. DNA of the CDR3: TGTGCCACCGCTAGAGGGACAGGGCGAACTGAAGCTTTCTTT.

CDR3 protein: CASSYSYREQFF. In nucleotides, the CDR3 is TGTGCCAGCAGTTATTCCTACCGTGAGCAGTTCTTC. The chain joins TRBV6-6 to TRBJ2-1; D gene unclear. The CDR3 extends over 12 amino acids. V was clipped by 3 bases and J by 9 bases, with 9 bases between them. Germline loops: CDR1 MNHNY, CDR2 SVGAGI (reference sequence).

The chain is built from TRBV5-1 and TRBJ2-3; the D gene could be TRBD1 or TRBD2 (5 bases each). Trimming pared 1 base from V and 0 bases from J, leaving 15 bases between. Germline V CDR1 and CDR2: SGHRS, YFSETQ. CDR3 length: 17 residues. This chain's CDR3 is CASSLNYGATSTDTQYF. The CDR3 DNA sequence: TGCGCCAGCAGCTTGAACTACGGGGCAACAAGCACAGATACGCAGTATTTT.

The V gene is TRBV27, the J gene TRBJ2-7; no reliable D call. Germline V gene lookup returns CDR1 MNHEY and CDR2 SMNVEV (reference sequence). There are 14 residues in the CDR3. Trimming pared 5 bases from V and 2 bases from J, leaving 13 bases between. The CDR3 protein is CASSPGRVTYEQYF. In nucleotides, the CDR3 is TGTGCCAGCAGTCCCGGACGGGTGACCTACGAGCAGTACTTC.